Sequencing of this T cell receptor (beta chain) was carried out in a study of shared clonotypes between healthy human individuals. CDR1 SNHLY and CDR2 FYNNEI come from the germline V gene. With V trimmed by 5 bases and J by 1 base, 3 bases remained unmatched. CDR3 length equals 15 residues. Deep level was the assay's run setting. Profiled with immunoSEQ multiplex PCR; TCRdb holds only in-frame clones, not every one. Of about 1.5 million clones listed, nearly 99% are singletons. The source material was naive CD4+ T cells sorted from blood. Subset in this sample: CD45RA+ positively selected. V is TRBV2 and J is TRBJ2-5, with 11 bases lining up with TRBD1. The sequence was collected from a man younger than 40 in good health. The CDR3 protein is CASSRTGGLQETQYF. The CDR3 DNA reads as TGTGCCAGCAGTAGGACAGGGGGCCTCCAAGAGACCCAGTACTTC.